This TCR beta chain was found in a study of blood T cell repertoires in COVID-19. Per the authors' pipeline: Quantification of nucleated cells was approximated via reference gene primer amplification. Profiled with immunoSEQ multiplex PCR; TCRdb holds only in-frame clones, not every one. V, J and clone size reflect that table, while D and trimming were determined from the DNA. Seen here are 51,000 or so clones, 80% to 90% observed once, and the top ten hold 13%. V lost 6 bases, J lost 6 bases, and 12 bases lay in between. CDR1 and CDR2 (germline): MNHEY, SVGAGI. CDR3 length equals 13 residues. The sample taken for sequencing was peripheral blood. The chain uses TRBV6-5 and TRBJ1-5; no definite D call. The sequence derives from a man older than 75 with acute or convalescent COVID-19. The CDR3 sequence: CASSFESGQPQHF. CDR3 bases: TGTGCCAGCAGCTTCGAGTCTGGTCAGCCCCAGCATTTT.